This record concerns one T cell receptor beta chain sequence. Its antigen is as yet unknown. The sample is drawn from a study of CXCR3-negative and CXCR3-positive naive CD8 T cells. CD45RO-CCR7+CD27+CD95- characterized naive CD8+ T cells. This CDR3 spans 14 amino acids. The germline CDR1 and CDR2 sequences are SGHTA and FQGNSA. Study-level results: Both of the naive subsets showed about the same high diversity, but memory CD8+ cells had much less. Naive cells, whether CXCR3-negative or CXCR3-positive, had similar TRBV-TRBJ usage, while memory cells differed.

Researchers prepared the TRB cDNA libraries using 5' RACE with UMI labels. TCRdb re-called the 5' RACE reads, yielding one record per CDR3 amino acid sequence without DNA. The sample's table shows roughly 70,000 distinct CDR3 sequences. Sequencing was done on a sample of naive CXCR3- CD8+ T cells from blood. Subset noted: CD45RO-CCR7+CD27+CD95- naive CD8+ T cells lacking CXCR3 (TNR3-). This sequence originates from a human donor in good health. Some clones in this sample may be carry-over from other donors' samples. The chain has TRBV7-2 and TRBJ2-7. The CDR3 region is CASSLYTISYEQYF.